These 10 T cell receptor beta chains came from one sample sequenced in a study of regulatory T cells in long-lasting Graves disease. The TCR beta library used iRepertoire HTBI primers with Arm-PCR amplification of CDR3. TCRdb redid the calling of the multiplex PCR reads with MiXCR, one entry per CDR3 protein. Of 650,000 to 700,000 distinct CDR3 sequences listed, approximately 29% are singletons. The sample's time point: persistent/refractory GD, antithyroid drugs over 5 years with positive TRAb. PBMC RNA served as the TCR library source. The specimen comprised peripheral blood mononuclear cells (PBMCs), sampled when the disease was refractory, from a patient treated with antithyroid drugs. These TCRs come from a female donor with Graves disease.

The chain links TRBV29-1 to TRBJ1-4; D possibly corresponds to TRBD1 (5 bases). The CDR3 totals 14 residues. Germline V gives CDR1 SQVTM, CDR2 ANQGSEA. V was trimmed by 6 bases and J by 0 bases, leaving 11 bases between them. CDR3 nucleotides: TGCAGCGTCGGAATGACAGCAACTAATGAAAAACTGTTTTTT. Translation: CSVGMTATNEKLFF.

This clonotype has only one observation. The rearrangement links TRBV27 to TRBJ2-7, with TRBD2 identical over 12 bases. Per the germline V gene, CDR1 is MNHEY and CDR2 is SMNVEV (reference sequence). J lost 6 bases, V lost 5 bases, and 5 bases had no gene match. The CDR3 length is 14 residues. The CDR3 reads CASSIGTSGFEQYF. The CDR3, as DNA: TGTGCCAGCAGTATCGGGACTAGCGGGTTCGAGCAGTACTTC.

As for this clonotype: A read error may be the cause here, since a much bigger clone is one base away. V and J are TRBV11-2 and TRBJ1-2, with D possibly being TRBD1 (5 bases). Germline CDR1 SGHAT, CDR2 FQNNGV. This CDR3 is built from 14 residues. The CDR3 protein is CAISLVEGRYGYTF. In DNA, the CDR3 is TGTGCCATCAGCTTAGTGGAGGGACGCTATGGCTACACCTTC.

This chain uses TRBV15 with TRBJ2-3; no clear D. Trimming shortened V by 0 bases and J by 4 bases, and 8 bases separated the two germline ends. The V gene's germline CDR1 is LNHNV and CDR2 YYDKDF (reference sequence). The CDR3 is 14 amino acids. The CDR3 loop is CATSRDGGSDTQYF. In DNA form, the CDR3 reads TGTGCCACCAGCAGAGATGGTGGGTCAGATACGCAGTATTTT.

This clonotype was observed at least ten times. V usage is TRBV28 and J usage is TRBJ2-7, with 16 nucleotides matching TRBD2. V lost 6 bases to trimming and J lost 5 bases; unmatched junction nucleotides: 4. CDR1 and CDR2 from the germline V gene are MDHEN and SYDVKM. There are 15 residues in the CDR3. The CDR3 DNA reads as TGTGCCAGCAGCTTCGGGACTAGCGGGGGGGACGAGCAGTACTTC. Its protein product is CASSFGTSGGDEQYF.

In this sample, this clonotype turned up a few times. The CDR3 region has the DNA TGTGCCAGCAGAGACTCGGGGTTCTATGGCTACACCTTC. It encodes CASRDSGFYGYTF. This rearrangement joins TRBV6-2 or TRBV6-3 to TRBJ1-2, with D unresolved. Germline lookup yields CDR1 MNHEY and CDR2 SVGEGT. This CDR3 is built from 13 residues. Trimming removed 6 bases at V and 4 bases at J, with 12 bases between.

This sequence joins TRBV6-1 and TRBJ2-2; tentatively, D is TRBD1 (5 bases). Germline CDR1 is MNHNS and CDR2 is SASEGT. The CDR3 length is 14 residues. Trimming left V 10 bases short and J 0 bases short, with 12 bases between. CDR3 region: CATQGGTNTGELFF. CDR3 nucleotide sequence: TGTGCCACCCAGGGCGGAACGAACACCGGGGAGCTGTTTTTT.

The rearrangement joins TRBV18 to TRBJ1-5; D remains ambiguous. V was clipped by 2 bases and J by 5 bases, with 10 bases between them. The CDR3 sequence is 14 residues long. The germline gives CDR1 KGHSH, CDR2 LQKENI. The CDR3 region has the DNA TGTGCCAGCTCACCAGGCCAGCGGGATCAGCCCCAGCATTTT. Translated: CASSPGQRDQPQHF.

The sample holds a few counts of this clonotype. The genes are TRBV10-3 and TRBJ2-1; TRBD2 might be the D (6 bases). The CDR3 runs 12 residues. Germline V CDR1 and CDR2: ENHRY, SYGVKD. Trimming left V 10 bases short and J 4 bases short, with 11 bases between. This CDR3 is CATFGGYNEQFF. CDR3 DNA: TGTGCCACTTTTGGGGGGTACAATGAGCAGTTCTTC.

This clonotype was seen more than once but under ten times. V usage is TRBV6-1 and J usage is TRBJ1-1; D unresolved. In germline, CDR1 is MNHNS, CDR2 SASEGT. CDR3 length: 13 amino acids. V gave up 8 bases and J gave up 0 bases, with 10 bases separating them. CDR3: CASGLAVNTEAFF. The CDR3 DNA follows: TGTGCCAGCGGCCTGGCGGTGAACACTGAAGCTTTCTTT.